Listed below are T cell receptor beta chains from one sample, sequenced in a study of metastatic and nonmetastatic thyroid tumors. TCRdb re-processed the PCR reads through MiXCR. The sample consists of roughly 28,000 clones, roughly 17% of them appearing once. Specimen: blood. These receptors came from a female donor with papillary thyroid cancer or a benign thyroid nodule (not recorded which). Some clones in this sample may be carry-over from other donors' samples. The CDR3 runs from the conserved cysteine through the conserved F or W. A D gene is named only where the DNA matches it firmly. Clone size, where shown, is once, few, many, or a class for clones that have expanded.

d_call: TRBD2; v_call: TRBV10-2; clone_size: few; j_call: TRBJ2-7; cdr3_nt: TGCGCCAGCAGAGCGGGGGGGTCCTACGAGCAGTACTTC; cdr3_aa: CASRAGGSYEQYF
d_call: .; v_call: TRBV5-6; clone_size: .; j_call: TRBJ2-2; cdr3_nt: TGTGCCAGCAGCTTGAGGGGTTTGGAGAACACCGGGGAGCTGTTTTTT; cdr3_aa: CASSLRGLENTGELFF
d_call: .; v_call: TRBV6-5; clone_size: many; j_call: TRBJ1-2; cdr3_nt: TGTGCCAGCAGTTACTCGGGGACCGACAAGAGCTATGGCTACACCTTC; cdr3_aa: CASSYSGTDKSYGYTF
d_call: .; v_call: TRBV2; clone_size: many; j_call: TRBJ2-5; cdr3_nt: TGTGCCAGCAGTGTATACCGGACAGCAGAGACCCAGTACTTC; cdr3_aa: CASSVYRTAETQYF
d_call: TRBD1; v_call: TRBV3-1; clone_size: many; j_call: TRBJ1-1; cdr3_nt: TGTGCCAGCAGGACAGGGGACACTGAAGCTTTCTTT; cdr3_aa: CASRTGDTEAFF
d_call: .; v_call: TRBV5-1; clone_size: many; j_call: TRBJ2-2; cdr3_nt: TGCGCCAGCAGCTTCTTCGGACAGGGGGCTAGCGGGAGCCGAGCCGGGGAGCTGTTTTTT; cdr3_aa: CASSFFGQGASGSRAGELFF
d_call: TRBD2; v_call: TRBV6-2/TRBV6-3; clone_size: .; j_call: TRBJ2-7; cdr3_nt: TGTGCCAGCAGATCGACCAGCGGGAGTTATCCAAGCTCCTACGAGCAGTACTTC; cdr3_aa: CASRSTSGSYPSSYEQYF
d_call: .; v_call: TRBV30; clone_size: medium-sized; j_call: TRBJ2-7; cdr3_nt: TGTGCCTTGACCCACGGCTGGGACGAGCAGTACTTC; cdr3_aa: CALTHGWDEQYF
d_call: TRBD2; v_call: TRBV28; clone_size: .; j_call: TRBJ2-1; cdr3_nt: TGTGCCAGCGTGGGGACTATCGCCGACAATGAGCAGTTCTTC; cdr3_aa: CASVGTIADNEQFF
d_call: TRBD2; v_call: TRBV7-8; clone_size: .; j_call: TRBJ2-7; cdr3_nt: TGTGCCAGCAGCGTTCGGCGGCTAGCGGACAATCACGAGCAGTACTTC; cdr3_aa: CASSVRRLADNHEQYF
d_call: .; v_call: TRBV30; clone_size: once; j_call: TRBJ2-7; cdr3_nt: TGTGCCTGCAACGTAGCCGAGACAGTGGAGCAGTACTTC; cdr3_aa: CACNVAETVEQYF
d_call: .; v_call: TRBV6-1; clone_size: many; j_call: TRBJ1-1; cdr3_nt: TGTGCCAGCAGTCTAGGTGGGGCCCTGGACACTGAAGCTTTCTTT; cdr3_aa: CASSLGGALDTEAFF
d_call: .; v_call: TRBV5-1; clone_size: .; j_call: TRBJ1-1; cdr3_nt: TGCGCCAGCAGCTTGGGGACGGAGGGGAACACTGAAGCTTCCTTT; cdr3_aa: CASSLGTEGNTEASF
d_call: .; v_call: TRBV30; clone_size: many; j_call: TRBJ1-1; cdr3_nt: TGTGCCTGGAGCGTTATCTCTGAAGCTTTCTTT; cdr3_aa: CAWSVISEAFF
d_call: .; v_call: TRBV24-1; clone_size: medium-sized; j_call: TRBJ2-7; cdr3_nt: TGTGCCACCGGGTCTCGAGATTCCTACGAGCAGTACTTC; cdr3_aa: CATGSRDSYEQYF
d_call: .; v_call: TRBV12-3/TRBV12-4; clone_size: many; j_call: TRBJ1-2; cdr3_nt: TGTGCCAGCAGTCCCCGGACAGTTTCTAACTATGGCTACACCTTC; cdr3_aa: CASSPRTVSNYGYTF
d_call: TRBD1; v_call: TRBV6-1; clone_size: .; j_call: TRBJ1-2; cdr3_nt: TGTGCCAGCAGTCCCGGCCCTGGACAGGTTGGTGGCTACACCTTC; cdr3_aa: CASSPGPGQVGGYTF
d_call: TRBD2; v_call: TRBV7-2; clone_size: .; j_call: TRBJ2-1; cdr3_nt: TGTGCCAGCAGCTTAGGGACTAGCGCGAATGAGCAGTTCTTC; cdr3_aa: CASSLGTSANEQFF
d_call: TRBD1; v_call: TRBV10-2; clone_size: medium-sized; j_call: TRBJ2-7; cdr3_nt: TGCGCCAGCACTGGGACAGTCTCCTACGAGCAGTACTTC; cdr3_aa: CASTGTVSYEQYF
d_call: .; v_call: TRBV3-1; clone_size: many; j_call: TRBJ2-3; cdr3_nt: TGTGCCAGCAGCCCAGGACAAGGGCCCACCTTCACAGATACGCAGTATTTT; cdr3_aa: CASSPGQGPTFTDTQYF
d_call: .; v_call: TRBV12-3/TRBV12-4; clone_size: few; j_call: TRBJ2-1; cdr3_nt: TGTGCCGGAGGGCAGGACAATGAGCAGTTCTTC; cdr3_aa: CAGGQDNEQFF
d_call: .; v_call: TRBV7-9; clone_size: many; j_call: TRBJ2-7; cdr3_nt: TGTGCCAGCAGCTGGGGGACTGGCCCCTACGAGCAGTACTTC; cdr3_aa: CASSWGTGPYEQYF
d_call: .; v_call: TRBV24-1; clone_size: many; j_call: TRBJ2-1; cdr3_nt: TGTGCCACCAGTGATTTGAACGTCGGAGCCTCTCGGGAGCAGTTCTTC; cdr3_aa: CATSDLNVGASREQFF
d_call: TRBD2; v_call: TRBV20-1; clone_size: .; j_call: TRBJ2-1; cdr3_nt: TGCAGTGCTAGCACTAGCGGGAGTTACAATGAGCAGTTCTTC; cdr3_aa: CSASTSGSYNEQFF
d_call: .; v_call: TRBV28; clone_size: many; j_call: TRBJ2-7; cdr3_nt: TGTGCCAGCAGTCTTGCATATTACGAGCAGTACTTC; cdr3_aa: CASSLAYYEQYF
d_call: TRBD2; v_call: TRBV12-3/TRBV12-4; clone_size: .; j_call: TRBJ2-1; cdr3_nt: TGTGCCAGCAGTTTGGGACTAGCCACGAATGAGCAGTTCTTC; cdr3_aa: CASSLGLATNEQFF
d_call: .; v_call: TRBV19; clone_size: many; j_call: TRBJ1-5; cdr3_nt: TGTGCCAGCCGGGACGAAAATCAGCCCCAGCATTTT; cdr3_aa: CASRDENQPQHF
d_call: .; v_call: TRBV7-3; clone_size: many; j_call: TRBJ2-3; cdr3_nt: TGTGCCAGCAGCCTGGGAGTTGGCACAGATACGCAGTATTTT; cdr3_aa: CASSLGVGTDTQYF
d_call: TRBD1; v_call: TRBV7-9; clone_size: many; j_call: TRBJ2-1; cdr3_nt: TGTGCCAGCAGCAAGGGACAGCCAGGGAATGAGCAGTTCTTC; cdr3_aa: CASSKGQPGNEQFF
d_call: .; v_call: TRBV9; clone_size: many; j_call: TRBJ2-3; cdr3_nt: TGTGCCAGCAGCTCTCGGGGAGCGGCTTTGAAGGATACGCAGTATTTT; cdr3_aa: CASSSRGAALKDTQYF
d_call: .; v_call: TRBV5-5; clone_size: many; j_call: TRBJ2-3; cdr3_nt: TGTGCCAGCAGCTCGGGACTTTCTGTGGGGGATACGCAGTATTTT; cdr3_aa: CASSSGLSVGDTQYF
d_call: .; v_call: TRBV6-2/TRBV6-3; clone_size: .; j_call: TRBJ2-7; cdr3_nt: TGTACCAGCGCGGACGATCAGTACTTC; cdr3_aa: CTSADDQYF
d_call: TRBD2; v_call: TRBV11-2; clone_size: .; j_call: TRBJ2-2; cdr3_nt: TGTGCCAGCAGCTACACTAGCGCGAACACCGGGGAGCTGTTTTTT; cdr3_aa: CASSYTSANTGELFF
d_call: .; v_call: TRBV11-2; clone_size: many; j_call: TRBJ2-3; cdr3_nt: TGTGCCAGCAGCTTAGTGGGCGGGGCAATAGATACGCAGTATTTT; cdr3_aa: CASSLVGGAIDTQYF
d_call: .; v_call: TRBV28; clone_size: few; j_call: TRBJ2-3; cdr3_nt: TGTGCCAGCAGTTTTTCCAGAGTTAGCACAGATACGCAGTATTTT; cdr3_aa: CASSFSRVSTDTQYF
d_call: TRBD2; v_call: TRBV29-1; clone_size: many; j_call: TRBJ2-2; cdr3_nt: TGCAGCGTTGAACACGGGAGCGGGGCCGGGGAGCTGTTTTTT; cdr3_aa: CSVEHGSGAGELFF
d_call: TRBD1; v_call: TRBV3-1; clone_size: many; j_call: TRBJ1-5; cdr3_nt: TGTGCCAGCAGCAAGGGACAGGTCAATCAGCCCCAGCATTTT; cdr3_aa: CASSKGQVNQPQHF
d_call: TRBD2; v_call: TRBV25-1; clone_size: .; j_call: TRBJ2-7; cdr3_nt: TGTGCCAGCAGTCCGCTAACCCCCGTGACTAGCGGGAGGCATTCCTACGATCAGTACTTC; cdr3_aa: CASSPLTPVTSGRHSYDQYF
d_call: TRBD2; v_call: TRBV6-2/TRBV6-3; clone_size: many; j_call: TRBJ2-7; cdr3_nt: TGTGCCAGCAGTTCCCGGTTCGCGGGACTAGCGGGAAAGATCTCCTACGAGCAGTACTTC; cdr3_aa: CASSSRFAGLAGKISYEQYF
d_call: .; v_call: TRBV6-1; clone_size: .; j_call: TRBJ1-1; cdr3_nt: TGTGCCAGCGGCACATCCAACACTGAATCTTTCTTT; cdr3_aa: CASGTSNTESFF
d_call: TRBD2; v_call: TRBV19; clone_size: many; j_call: TRBJ2-1; cdr3_nt: TGTGCCAGTAGTCGAAATAGCGGGAGCTCCTACAATGAGCAGTTCTTC; cdr3_aa: CASSRNSGSSYNEQFF
d_call: .; v_call: TRBV7-3; clone_size: many; j_call: TRBJ2-3; cdr3_nt: TGTGCCAGCAGCTTAAGTCCAGAGGGTACGCAGTATTTT; cdr3_aa: CASSLSPEGTQYF